This passage covers 21 T cell receptor beta chains from one sample sequenced in a study of tumor-infiltrating lymphocytes in primary liver carcinoma. Total RNA amounting to 500 ng was the source from which TCR beta cDNA was made with a constant-region primer. Nested multiplex PCR, run for three rounds with slightly modified ARM-PCR, yielded TCR beta libraries. The study ran its first two PCR rounds for roughly 11 cycles each, using TRBV1-TRBV30 forward primers and a C-beta reverse primer. In TCRdb, the multiplex PCR reads were re-called with MiXCR into one record per CDR3 protein. The top ten hold around 7.1% of the sample, which has 190,000 or so distinct CDR3 sequences, roughly two thirds seen once. Blood RNA was derived from unsorted whole blood, and germline DNA was extracted too. Sequencing input: peripheral blood. All receptors come from a woman aged 55 to 70 with primary liver carcinoma and hepatitis B virus infection.

The genes are TRBV7-9 and TRBJ2-3; D gene unclear. Germline loops: CDR1 SEHNR, CDR2 FQNEAQ (reference sequence). V gave up 7 bases and J gave up 2 bases, with 1 base separating them. The CDR3 sequence is 10 residues long. In nucleotides, the CDR3 is TGTGCCAGCACCACAGATACGCAGTATTTT. It specifies CASTTDTQYF.

The chain links TRBV5-1 to TRBJ1-1, with D hard to call. Trimming pared 0 bases from V and 0 bases from J, leaving 9 bases between. CDR1 is SGHRS, CDR2 YFSETQ, per germline. This CDR3 contains 15 residues. The CDR3 reads CASSLGHGVNTEAFF. The CDR3 nucleotides read TGCGCCAGCAGCTTGGGTCACGGGGTGAACACTGAAGCTTTCTTT.

V and J are TRBV11-3 and TRBJ2-1, with 8 bases identical to TRBD2. Trimming removed 9 bases from V and 5 bases from J; junction bases left unmatched: 12. Germline assignment: CDR1 SGHNT and CDR2 YENEEA. The length of the CDR3 is 15 residues. This CDR3 reads CARGPRGSGNNEQFF. CDR3 in DNA: TGTGCCAGAGGCCCTCGGGGTAGCGGGAACAATGAGCAGTTCTTC.

With regard to this clonotype: A much larger clone is a single base away; this may be a read error. The CDR3 DNA follows: TGTGCCAGCAGTGTGGACAGGGTAGTCTATGGCTACACCTTC. Translating it yields CASSVDRVVYGYTF. The chain employs TRBV6-5 and TRBJ1-2; 8 nucleotides agree with TRBD1. Germline V CDR1 and CDR2: MNHEY, SVGAGI. The ends lost 5 bases at V and 4 bases at J; junction bases unmatched: 6. The CDR3 is 14 residues long.

This clonotype came up once. This clone may be a read error of a much larger clone one base away. The rearrangement links TRBV6-1 to TRBJ1-5; 10 nucleotides align to TRBD1. There are 15 residues in the CDR3. From germline, CDR1 is MNHNS and CDR2 SASEGT. CDR3 coding DNA: TGTACCAGCAGTGAAGGACAGGGGGAGTTTCAGCCCCAGCATTTT. Amino acid sequence: CTSSEGQGEFQPQHF.

Note on this clonotype: One end of the junction varies from germline; a read error may be responsible. The J gene is TRBJ1-2, the V gene TRBV11-2; 9 bases are a match to TRBD1. Germline lookup yields CDR1 SGHAT and CDR2 FQNNGV. The length of the CDR3 is 13 residues. The CDR3 is CANSLDRGYGYTF. The CDR3 DNA follows: TGTGCCAACAGCTTGGACAGGGGCTATGGCTACACCTTC.

Points on this clonotype: It may be a read error: a sequence one base away is much more abundant. The rearrangement uses TRBV28 and TRBJ2-2; D might be TRBD2 (6 bases). The V end was cut by 2 bases, the J end by 1 base, with 11 bases between. Looked up from germline, CDR1 is MDHEN and CDR2 is SYDVKM. CDR3 length: 16 residues. The CDR3 region is CASSLVGGENTGELFF. CDR3 in DNA: TGTGCCAGCAGTTTAGTGGGAGGCGAGAACACCGGGGAGCTGTTTTTT.

This clonotype has only a few counts. V is TRBV6-6 and J is TRBJ2-3; 10 bases agree with TRBD1. CDR3 length equals 16 residues. In germline, CDR1 is MNHNY, CDR2 SVGAGI (reference sequence). Trimming removed 5 bases from V and 5 bases from J; junction bases left unmatched: 10. CDR3 region: CASSQRQGAVVDTQYF. The CDR3 bases are TGTGCCAGCAGTCAAAGACAGGGGGCTGTAGTAGATACGCAGTATTTT.

This clonotype was recorded a few times. This chain uses TRBV28 with TRBJ2-7; the match to TRBD2 covers 12 bases. V lost 4 bases, J lost 7 bases, and 8 bases stayed unmatched. CDR1 MDHEN and CDR2 SYDVKM come from the germline V gene. This CDR3 is 15 amino acids long. Written as DNA, the CDR3 is TGTGCCAGCAGTTCCAGACTAGCGGGAGTAGAGGAGCAGTACTTC. Residues: CASSSRLAGVEEQYF.

On this clonotype itself: The junction departs from the called germline gene at one end, perhaps through a read error. The chain recombines TRBV29-1 with TRBJ2-4; 8 bases are a match to TRBD1. This CDR3 has 13 amino acids. Germline-derived CDR1 and CDR2 are SQVTM and ANQGSEA. The CDR3 protein is CSVVPGQGTIRYF. The CDR3 coding sequence is TGCAGCGTTGTCCCTGGACAGGGAACCATTCGGTACTTC.

This clonotype has just a few counts. The chain employs TRBV5-1 and TRBJ2-2; D remains unclear. Deletions cut 6 bases from V and 0 bases from J, with 9 bases between. This CDR3 is built from 14 residues. The germline gives CDR1 SGHRS, CDR2 YFSETQ. Here the CDR3 DNA reads TGCGCCAGCAAGGCTACGTCGAACACCGGGGAGCTGTTTTTT. This codes for CASKATSNTGELFF.

This clonotype was found a few times. The chain couples TRBV7-8 to TRBJ1-5; 10 bases agree with TRBD1. CDR1 is SGHVS and CDR2 is FQNEAQ in the germline V gene. The V gene end was trimmed by 2 bases and the J gene end by 0 bases; junction bases not matched to a gene: 10. This CDR3 comprises 19 residues. DNA for the CDR3: TGTGCCAGCAGCTTATTGGGGGGACAGGGGCGGCTTAGCAATCAGCCCCAGCATTTT. It is translated as CASSLLGGQGRLSNQPQHF.

A remark on this clonotype: A junction end diverges from the germline sequence, so it may reflect a read error. The chain carries TRBV11-2 and TRBJ2-7, with no clear D. The CDR3 sequence is 13 residues long. Germline V gene lookup returns CDR1 SGHAT and CDR2 FQNNGV. CDR3 sequence reads: CAGSVATLSEQYF. The CDR3, as DNA: TGTGCCGGCAGCGTCGCTACCTTGAGTGAGCAGTACTTC.

This clonotype has a count of ten or more. The chain joins TRBV11-2 to TRBJ1-3, with D perhaps TRBD1 (5 bases). The CDR3 length is 13 residues. Germline V gene data show CDR1 as SGHAT and CDR2 as FQNNGV. Trimming took off 3 bases at V and 4 bases at J, with 7 bases between the two ends. The CDR3 DNA sequence: TGTGCCAGCAGCTTTCCAGGGGGAAACACCATATATTTT. It is translated as CASSFPGGNTIYF.

The CDR3 loop is CASRPLSGSIYEQYF. In DNA, the CDR3 is TGTGCCAGCAGACCACTAAGCGGGAGTATCTACGAGCAGTACTTC. The genes are TRBV5-8 and TRBJ2-7; 8 bases align to TRBD2. CDR3 length equals 15 residues. With 5 bases clipped from V and 3 bases from J, the junction kept 10 bases outside the gene matches. The germline V gene encodes CDR1 SGHTS and CDR2 YDEGEE.

This clonotype occurred many times. The chain carries TRBV10-3 and TRBJ1-1, with 9 nucleotides matching TRBD1. V dropped 5 bases and J dropped 1; count of bases not matched to a gene: 5. The CDR3 sequence is 15 residues long. Germline assignment: CDR1 ENHRY and CDR2 SYGVKD. CDR3 nucleotides: TGTGCCATCAGTCTACAGGGGGCTGGGAACACTGAAGCTTTCTTT. Protein sequence: CAISLQGAGNTEAFF.

The chain uses TRBV29-1 and TRBJ2-3, with TRBD2 identical over 11 bases. The junction had 5 bases not matched to a gene; V was cut back by 3 bases and J by 0 bases. Per germline, CDR1 SQVTM and CDR2 ANQGSEA. CDR3 length equals 16 residues. DNA for the CDR3: TGCAGCGTTGAGGAGGGACTAGCGGAGAGCACAGATACGCAGTATTTT. Encoded protein: CSVEEGLAESTDTQYF.

Comments on this clonotype: The junction does not match germline at one end; this may be a read error. The gene calls are TRBV28 and TRBJ1-5; a weak D match, TRBD1 (6 bases). The CDR3 is 12 amino acids. The V gene's germline CDR1 is MDHEN and CDR2 SYDVKM. The CDR3 coding sequence is TGTGCCAGCGACAGGCCTAATCAGCCCCCGCATTTT. Its protein is CASDRPNQPPHF.

Comments on this clonotype: The CDR3 does not end in the conserved phenylalanine or tryptophan, so this is likely a read error. The rearrangement joins TRBV11-2 to TRBJ2-1; 7 bases line up with TRBD1. Germline assignment: CDR1 SGHAT and CDR2 FQNNGV. The CDR3 length is 17 residues. The CDR3 DNA follows: TGTGACAGCAGCTTAGGAAGGGGACAGCACTCCTACAATGAGCAGTTCCTC. It is translated as CDSSLGRGQHSYNEQFL.

This clonotype is judged medium-sized. V is TRBV11-2 and J is TRBJ2-7; 7 nucleotides align to TRBD1. This CDR3 is 15 amino acids long. Germline trimming cut 5 bases from V and 3 bases from J; bases unmatched to any gene: 10. The germline CDR1 and CDR2 sequences are SGHAT and FQNNGV. CDR3 residues: CASSDHDRDDYEQYF. The CDR3 nucleotides read TGTGCCAGCAGCGACCACGACAGGGACGACTACGAGCAGTACTTC.

This clonotype occurred once. Given a much more abundant clone one base away, this may be a read error. V is TRBV4-1 and J is TRBJ2-7; TRBD1 aligns across 7 bases. The CDR3 is 15 residues long. After removal of 6 bases from V and 0 bases from J, the junction contained 8 bases not matched to a gene. Germline values: CDR1 MGHRA, CDR2 YSYEKL. The CDR3: CASRQGTESSYEQYF. The CDR3 nucleotides read TGCGCCAGCAGACAGGGGACGGAATCCTCCTACGAGCAGTACTTC.